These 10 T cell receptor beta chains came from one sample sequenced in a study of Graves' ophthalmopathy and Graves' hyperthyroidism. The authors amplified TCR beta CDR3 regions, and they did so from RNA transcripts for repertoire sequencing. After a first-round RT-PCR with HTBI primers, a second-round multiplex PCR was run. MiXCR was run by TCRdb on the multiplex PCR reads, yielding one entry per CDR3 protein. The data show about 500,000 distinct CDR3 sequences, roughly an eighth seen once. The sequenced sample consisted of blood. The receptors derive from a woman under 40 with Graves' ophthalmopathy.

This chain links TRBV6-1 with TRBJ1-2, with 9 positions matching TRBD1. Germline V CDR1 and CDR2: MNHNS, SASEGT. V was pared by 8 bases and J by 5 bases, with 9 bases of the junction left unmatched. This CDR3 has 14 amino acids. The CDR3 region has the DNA TGTGCCAGCTGCCCTGGGACAGGGTTTTATGGCTACACCTTC. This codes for CASCPGTGFYGYTF.

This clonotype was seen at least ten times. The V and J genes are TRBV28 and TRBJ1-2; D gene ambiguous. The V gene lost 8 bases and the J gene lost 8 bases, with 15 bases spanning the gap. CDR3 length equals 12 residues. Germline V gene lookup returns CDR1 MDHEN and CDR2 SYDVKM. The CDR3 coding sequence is TGTGCCAGCCAAAGCCCGGGAGGAGGCTACACCTTC. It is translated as CASQSPGGGYTF.

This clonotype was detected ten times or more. The CDR3 sequence is CSVTEHRTVETQYF. The CDR3 coding sequence is TGCAGCGTGACCGAACACCGGACAGTGGAGACCCAGTACTTC. This chain joins TRBV29-1 and TRBJ2-5; perhaps TRBD1 as D (6 bases). V lost 6 bases to trimming and J lost 5 bases, with 19 bases between them. CDR1 and CDR2 (germline): SQVTM, ANQGSEA. There are 14 residues in the CDR3.

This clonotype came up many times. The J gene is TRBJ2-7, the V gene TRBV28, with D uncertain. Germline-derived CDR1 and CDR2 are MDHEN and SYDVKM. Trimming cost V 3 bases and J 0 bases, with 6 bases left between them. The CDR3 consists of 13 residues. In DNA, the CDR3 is TGTGCCAGCAGTTTCCGAGCCTCCTACGAGCAGTACTTC. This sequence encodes CASSFRASYEQYF. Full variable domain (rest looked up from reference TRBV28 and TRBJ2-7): DVKVTQSSRYLVKRTGEKVFLECVQDMDHENMFWYRQDPGLGLRLIYFSYDVKMKEKGDIPEGYSVSREKKERFSLILESASTNQTSMYLCASSFRASYEQYFGPGTRLTVT.

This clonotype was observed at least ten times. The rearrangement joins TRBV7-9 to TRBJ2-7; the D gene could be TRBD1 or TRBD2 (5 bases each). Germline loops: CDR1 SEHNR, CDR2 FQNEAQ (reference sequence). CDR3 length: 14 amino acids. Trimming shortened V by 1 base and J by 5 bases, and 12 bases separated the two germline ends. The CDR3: CASSLGERDHEQYF. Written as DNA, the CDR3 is TGTGCCAGCAGCTTAGGGGAAAGGGACCACGAGCAGTACTTC.

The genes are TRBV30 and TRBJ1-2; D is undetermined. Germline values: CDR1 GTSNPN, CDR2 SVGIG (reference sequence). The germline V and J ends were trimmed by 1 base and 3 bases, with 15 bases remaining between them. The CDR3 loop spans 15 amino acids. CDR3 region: CAWSGTGRSHYGYTF. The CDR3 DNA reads TGTGCCTGGAGTGGGACTGGCCGATCACACTATGGCTACACCTTC. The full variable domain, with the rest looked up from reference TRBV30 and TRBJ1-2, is SQTIHQWPATLVQPVGSPLSLECTVEGTSNPNLYWYRQAAGRGLQLLFYSVGIGQISSEVPQNLSASRPQDRQFILSSKKLLLSDSGFYLCAWSGTGRSHYGYTFGSGTRLTVV.

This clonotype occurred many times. CDR3 bases: TGCGCCAGCAGTCCCCCCAGGAAGAACACTGAAGCTTTCTTT. This gives the protein CASSPPRKNTEAFF. The chain couples TRBV4-1 to TRBJ1-1; D remains ambiguous. This CDR3 spans 14 amino acids. CDR1 and CDR2 from the germline V gene are MGHRA and YSYEKL. Trimming pared 6 bases from V and 1 base from J, leaving 12 bases between.

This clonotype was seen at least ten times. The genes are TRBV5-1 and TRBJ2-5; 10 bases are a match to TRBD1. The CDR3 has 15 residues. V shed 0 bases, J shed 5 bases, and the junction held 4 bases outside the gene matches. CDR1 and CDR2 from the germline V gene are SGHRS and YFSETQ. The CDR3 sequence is CASSLDGTGAETQYF. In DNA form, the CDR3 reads TGCGCCAGCAGCTTGGATGGGACAGGGGCGGAGACCCAGTACTTC.

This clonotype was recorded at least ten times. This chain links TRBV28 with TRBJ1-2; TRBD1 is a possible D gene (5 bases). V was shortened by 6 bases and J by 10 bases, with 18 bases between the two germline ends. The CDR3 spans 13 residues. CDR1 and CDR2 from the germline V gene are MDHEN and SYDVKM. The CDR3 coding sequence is TGTGCCAGCAGATCGGGGGACCGAGTGATCTACACCTTC. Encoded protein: CASRSGDRVIYTF.

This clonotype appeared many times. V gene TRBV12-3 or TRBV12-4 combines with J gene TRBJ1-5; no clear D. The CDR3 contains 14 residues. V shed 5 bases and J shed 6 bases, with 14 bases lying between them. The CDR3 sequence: CASSDSTVGQPQHF. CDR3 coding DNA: TGTGCCAGCAGTGACTCCACCGTGGGTCAGCCCCAGCATTTT.